The TCR beta chain described here comes from a study of a mutant IDH1 vaccine in newly diagnosed glioma (dated by TCRdb to the early 2020s). In terms of the full investigation: Patients were given eight vaccinations, in weeks 1, 3, 5, 7, 11, 15, 19 and 23, which matched visits V03 through V10. Vaccination was initiated 4-6 weeks after radiotherapy alone, or concurrently with temozolomide cycles in the chemotherapy-containing groups. Of the roughly 33 treated patients, roughly 60% were male and 37.5% were female, and the mean age was approximately 40 years. Prior to enrollment, patients had been given standard therapy consisting of radiotherapy alone, temozolomide alone, or radiochemotherapy with temozolomide, with the combination given to most patients. Peripheral blood was drawn at six visits: V03 (baseline), V05, V07, V10, V12 and V13. For exploratory analyses, about two dozen treated patients had longitudinal TCRB deep sequencing done wherever samples were available. Broad study findings and their caveats: Availability determined which PBMC samples were chosen for TCRB deep sequencing. The authors stated that sample limitations prevented analyses of patient blood samples from being reproduced. Across multiple MHC alleles, vaccine-induced immune responses were seen in 90% to 95% of patients. Changes in the top peripheral T cell clonotypes picked up by TCRB sequencing did not appear to be linked to pseudoprogression.

A remark on this clone: No antigen is known for it. No quality values exist for individual bases; no much larger clone is one base distant.

What the time point label conveys for this sample: week 23, last vaccination. Every vaccine dose consisted of 300 ug of a 20-mer mutant IDH1 peptide in Montanide, administered subcutaneously together with topical imiquimod. The donors had newly diagnosed IDH1-mutant astrocytomas of WHO grade 3 or 4 that showed loss of nuclear ATRX. The samples were drawn from NOA16, a multicentre, single-arm, open-label phase I trial in Germany that tested a mutant IDH1 peptide vaccine in humans for the first time. Genomic DNA for TCRB sequencing was isolated from EDTA blood with the DNeasy Blood and Tissue Kit. The CDR3 spans 15 residues, from the cysteine through the phenylalanine. The kept DNA is CDR3 alone, 45 bases in frame from the first base. Germline trimming amounts to 0 bases on V and 9 bases on J, with 10 as the count of junction bases outside the gene matches. From the germline V gene, CDR1 is SGDLS and CDR2 is YYNGEE.

Libraries were built with the immunoSEQ multiplex PCR assay. The hsTCRB Kit was used according to the manufacturer's protocol to amplify rearranged TCR beta chain sequences. TCRB libraries were sequenced on an Illumina MiSeq. Regarding the original processing steps: The proprietary platform of the kit vendor was used for demultiplexing, trimming and gene mapping. TCRdb retrieved this table from immuneACCESS and kept in-frame rearrangements only. Not all clones are present; in checked studies, unresolved V genes account for under half, and no reason is known for the remainder. Clonal size and the V and J genes are those of that table, whereas D and trimming came from the DNA. Here the sample has 25,000 to 30,000 clones; about four fifths occur a single time. The top ten constitute around a sixth of the sample.

The receptor chain draws on TRBV9 and TRBJ2-7, with 9 bases aligning to TRBD2. The sample here was PBMCs, taken from a glioma patient whose treatment included an IDH1 peptide vaccine. This clonotype was sampled from a woman aged 25 to 39 with glioma. The CDR3 protein is CASSVGDSGSAGQYF. The nucleotides are TGTGCCAGCAGCGTAGGCGATAGCGGGAGCGCAGGGCAGTACTTC.